Below, one TCR beta chain is given with its context. Its antigen has not been determined. No much larger clonotype is one base removed from it; base qualities were not supplied. Library method: RT-PCR. The sample was run on an Illumina HiSeq 2500. TCRdb redid the processing of the public reads, applying fastp at Q25 and MiXCR, and retained in-frame beta chains. CDR3 protein sequences are deduplicated, and each keeps its most common genes and DNA. Present in this sample are roughly 700,000 distinct CDR3 sequences, 14% of which were seen just once. 6% to 8% of the sample comes from the top ten. These data are taken from a study of response to subunit inactivated influenza vaccine listed by TCRdb under 2018. General notes on the study: The study used deep quantitative T cell receptor repertoire profiling to track responses to a trivalent subunit inactivated influenza vaccine.

The paper's findings and limits, for the study overall: The authors proposed that each seasonal influenza vaccination may bring in only a limited number of new T cells.

The TCR originated in a middle-aged man who received an inactivated influenza vaccine. Donor details come from another sample of the same person, matched by shared clones. Specimen: PBMCs from blood, collected approximately 15 days before vaccination.

The CDR3 in this case is CASMGATLETQYF. The DNA sequence is TGTGCCTCTATGGGGGCGACCTTGGAGACCCAGTACTTC. The sequence is built from TRBV10-3 and TRBJ2-5; TRBD1 might be the D gene, on 6 matching bases. The CDR3 starts with the cysteine, ends with the phenylalanine, and has 13 residues. Of the read, only the CDR3 DNA is kept; its 39 bases are in frame from base 1. For CDR1 and CDR2, the germline V gene lists ENHRY and SYGVKD. V gives up 11 bases and J gives up 5 bases, and the segment between their germline ends measures 18 bases.